This TCR beta chain was captured in a study of response to subunit inactivated influenza vaccine. This clonotype was seen just once. One end of the junction varies from germline; a read error may be responsible. CDR1 and CDR2 (germline): DFQATT, SNEGSKA (reference sequence). The CDR3 has 13 residues. MiXCR was run by TCRdb on the RT-PCR reads, yielding one entry per CDR3 protein. The sample lists roughly 700,000 distinct CDR3 sequences, approximately 14% occurring once. The starting material was PBMCs from blood, obtained 14 days before vaccination. The V and J genes are TRBV20-1 and TRBJ2-3, with D unclear. The receptor was derived from a man aged 50 or older who received an inactivated influenza vaccine. The DNA for the CDR3 is TGCAGTGCTACCGTCCTACTCACAGATAAGCAGTATTTT. Its protein product is CSATVLLTDKQYF.